Below, 20 T cell receptor beta chains from the same sample are listed, as sequenced in a study of human T cells and chemical hapten exposure (dated by TCRdb to 2020 to 2022). This specimen's time point label, per the study, means: pre-sensitization, week 0. The label giving this sample's treatment or condition can be read as: therapeutic diphenylcyclopropenone sensitization with weekly scalp DPC. Library method: RACE. Sequencing took place on a NextSeq 500. The public reads were run again by TCRdb, first through fastp at Q25 and then through MiXCR, and only productive beta chains were kept. Records with the same CDR3 protein are collapsed into one entry carrying the most frequent genes and DNA. The sample data list 100,000 to 150,000 distinct CDR3 sequences, and roughly 12% of these were observed just once. The ten largest account for around 3% of the sample. This specimen was whole blood, taken in connection with sensitization to the hapten diphenylcyclopropenone (DPC). The receptor set was obtained from a woman in her late teens or twenties with alopecia areata. Some clones in this sample may be carry-over from other donors' samples.

This chain links TRBV6-6 with TRBJ1-4, with D perhaps TRBD1 (6 bases). This CDR3 contains 16 residues. CDR1 MNHNY and CDR2 SVGAGI come from the germline V gene (reference sequence). V was shortened by 3 bases and J by 1 base, with 12 bases between the two germline ends. DNA of the CDR3: TGTGCCAGCAGTTATCCAAGACAGGAAACTAATGAAAAACTGTTTTTT. Protein sequence: CASSYPRQETNEKLFF.

The CDR3 nucleotides are TGTGCCAGCAGTTACCCCCAGGGGGCGCGAACTGAAGCTTTCTTT. It codes for CASSYPQGARTEAFF. The chain is built from TRBV6-2 or TRBV6-3 and TRBJ1-1; TRBD1 agrees at 8 bases. V was pared by 2 bases and J by 5 bases, with 7 bases of the junction left unmatched. Per germline, CDR1 MNHEY and CDR2 SVGEGT. There are 15 residues in the CDR3.

This clonotype was seen a handful of times. The chain recombines TRBV7-9 with TRBJ1-1; tentatively, D is TRBD1 (6 bases). The CDR3 sequence is 14 residues long. Trimming took off 6 bases at V and 5 bases at J, with 16 bases between the two ends. CDR1 and CDR2 from the germline V gene are SEHNR and FQNEAQ (reference sequence). CDR3 region: CASSNPTGGTEAFF. Here the CDR3 DNA reads TGTGCCAGCAGTAACCCGACAGGAGGGACTGAAGCTTTCTTT.

This chain uses TRBV12-3 or TRBV12-4 with TRBJ2-1; 9 positions agree with TRBD1. Trimming cost V 6 bases and J 6 bases; bases outside gene matches: 6. CDR3 length: 14 amino acids. Here the CDR3 DNA reads TGTGCCAGCAGCCTAAGACAGGGGGTCAATGAGCAGTTCTTC. This gives the protein CASSLRQGVNEQFF.

This clonotype was counted a few times. A much larger clone is a single base away; this may be a read error. The chain joins TRBV7-3 to TRBJ2-1; D uncertain. V was cut by 5 bases and J by 4 bases, with 3 bases left in between. The CDR3 consists of 11 residues. Germline CDR1 is SGHTA and CDR2 is FQGTGA. The CDR3 reads CASSAYNEQFF. DNA of the CDR3: TGTGCCAGCAGCGCTTACAATGAGCAGTTCTTC.

In its sample, this clonotype was seen a few times. The CDR3 bases are TGCAGTGCGCGACAGGGCCGCGGGCGGGGGGATGCAGATACGCAGTATTTT. Translating gives CSARQGRGRGDADTQYF. The chain joins TRBV20-1 to TRBJ2-3; maybe TRBD2 (8 bases). This CDR3 contains 17 residues. The germline V gene encodes CDR1 DFQATT and CDR2 SNEGSKA (reference sequence). The ends were cut back, 6 bases at V and 4 bases at J, with 26 bases in the middle.

This clonotype was detected many times. V is TRBV6-6 and J is TRBJ2-3, with no clear D. Germline V gene sequence: CDR1 MNHNY, CDR2 SVGAGI (reference sequence). Trimming removed 2 bases from V and 6 bases from J, with 3 bases in between. The CDR3 is 11 amino acids. The CDR3 DNA sequence: TGTGCCAGCAGTTACAGGGATACGCAGTATTTT. Protein product: CASSYRDTQYF.

This rearrangement joins TRBV7-9 to TRBJ1-6; D is ambiguous. The V end was cut by 1 base, the J end by 6 bases, with 10 bases between. The CDR3 loop spans 15 amino acids. Germline V gene lookup returns CDR1 SEHNR and CDR2 FQNEAQ (reference sequence). The CDR3 coding sequence is TGTGCCAGCAGCTTAGATAGACCCATTAATTCACCCCTCCACTTT. This gives the protein CASSLDRPINSPLHF.

This clonotype was counted between two and nine times. V gene TRBV3-1 combines with J gene TRBJ1-1; D might be TRBD1 (6 bases). CDR3 length: 16 residues. The germline V gene encodes CDR1 LGHDT and CDR2 YNNKEL (reference sequence). V was trimmed by 1 base and J by 0 bases, leaving 12 bases between them. CDR3 sequence: CASSQAAGVVNTEAFF. The DNA of the CDR3 is TGTGCCAGCAGCCAAGCCGCAGGGGTGGTGAACACTGAAGCTTTCTTT.

This clonotype was recorded at least ten times. The chain couples TRBV29-1 to TRBJ2-2, with D maybe TRBD1 (5 bases). Germline CDR1 SQVTM, CDR2 ANQGSEA. Between the trimmed V and J ends, which lost 2 bases and 0 bases, there was a span of 7 bases. This CDR3 region has 14 residues. The CDR3 DNA reads as TGCAGCGTTGAACAGGGCCCGAACACCGGGGAGCTGTTTTTT. This codes for CSVEQGPNTGELFF.

The chain recombines TRBV7-2 with TRBJ1-5, with no clear D. V gave up 5 bases and J gave up 0 bases, with 14 bases separating them. The CDR3 totals 16 residues. Germline V gene data show CDR1 as SGHTA and CDR2 as FQGNSA. CDR3 DNA sequence: TGTGCCAGCAGCCAAGACGGACGGATTAGCAATCAGCCCCAGCATTTT. This encodes CASSQDGRISNQPQHF.

This clonotype was counted between two and nine times. This sequence joins TRBV7-8 and TRBJ1-1; D is uncertain. V lost 1 base and J lost 4, with 13 bases in between. This CDR3 contains 15 residues. The germline CDR1 and CDR2 sequences are SGHVS and FQNEAQ. CDR3 DNA sequence: TGTGCCAGCAGCTTAGGGGTAGGGCAGAGCACTGAAGCTTTCTTT. As protein: CASSLGVGQSTEAFF.

The chain couples TRBV6-4 to TRBJ2-2, with D unresolved. The germline gives CDR1 MRHNA, CDR2 SNTAGT. This CDR3 comprises 14 residues. The V and J ends lost 3 bases and 0 bases respectively, with 5 bases between them. Here the CDR3 DNA reads TGTGCCAGCAGTGAACAGTCGAACACCGGGGAGCTGTTTTTT. Residues: CASSEQSNTGELFF.

For this clonotype: This could be a read error, since a much larger clone is one nucleotide away. V gene TRBV4-2 combines with J gene TRBJ2-3; D possibly uses TRBD1 or TRBD2 (5 bases each). The V end lost 5 bases, the J end lost 3 bases, and 6 bases lay between the germline ends. Germline lookup yields CDR1 LGHNA and CDR2 YNFKEQ. This CDR3 has 12 amino acids. Written as DNA, the CDR3 is TGTGCCAGCAGCGAGGGGACAGATACGCAGTATTTT. Its translation is CASSEGTDTQYF.

The table lists this clonotype with a few counts. The chain combines TRBV6-5 with TRBJ2-5; 10 positions match TRBD2. Germline CDR1 is MNHEY and CDR2 is SVGAGI. V lost 6 bases and J lost 0; bases outside the gene matches: 13. The CDR3 covers 18 residues. The CDR3 here is CASSTDKRGGRYQETQYF. The CDR3 bases are TGTGCCAGCAGCACAGATAAGCGGGGGGGTCGGTACCAAGAGACCCAGTACTTC.

This clonotype turned up a few times. The gene calls are TRBV20-1 and TRBJ2-3; unclear D gene. This CDR3 spans 13 amino acids. CDR1 and CDR2 from the germline V gene are DFQATT and SNEGSKA (reference sequence). Trimming took 3 bases from V and 2 from J, leaving 9 bases between them. The CDR3 loop is CSASTGVTDTQYF. Written as DNA, the CDR3 is TGCAGTGCTAGCACGGGTGTCACAGATACGCAGTATTTT.

This clonotype has a handful of counts. The chain combines TRBV20-1 with TRBJ2-1; perhaps TRBD2 as D (6 bases). The germline CDR1 and CDR2 sequences are DFQATT and SNEGSKA (reference sequence). The CDR3 spans 18 residues. The V and J ends lost 4 bases and 1 base respectively, with 23 bases between them. The CDR3 sequence is CSATHRTRGLISYNEQFF. For the CDR3, the DNA is TGCAGTGCTACCCACAGGACCCGGGGGTTAATTTCCTACAATGAGCAGTTCTTC.

The chain combines TRBV6-5 with TRBJ2-7, with no clear D. CDR3 size: 14 residues. The V and J ends lost 5 bases and 3 bases respectively, with 14 bases between them. Looked up from germline, CDR1 is MNHEY and CDR2 is SVGAGI. CDR3 coding DNA: TGTGCCAGCAGTCGACTCTGGCCTGGCTACGAGCAGTACTTC. Translation: CASSRLWPGYEQYF.

The CDR3 loop is CASSLVGSGGEQFF. The CDR3 coding sequence is TGTGCCAGCAGCTTAGTGGGTTCAGGGGGTGAGCAGTTCTTC. This rearrangement joins TRBV7-6 to TRBJ2-1, with 7 bases identical to TRBD1. CDR3 length equals 14 residues. Germline V gene sequence: CDR1 SGHVS, CDR2 FNYEAQ. V was clipped by 1 base and J by 9 bases; unmatched bases: 6.

This clonotype was detected ten times or more. The V call is TRBV4-3, the J call TRBJ1-6; D unclear. The CDR3 loop spans 15 amino acids. V lost 0 bases and J 8 bases, leaving 11 bases between the germline ends. The germline gives CDR1 LGHNA, CDR2 YSLEER. The CDR3 region is CASSQDYREDSPLHF. In nucleotides, the CDR3 is TGCGCCAGCAGCCAAGACTACCGGGAAGATTCACCCCTCCACTTT.